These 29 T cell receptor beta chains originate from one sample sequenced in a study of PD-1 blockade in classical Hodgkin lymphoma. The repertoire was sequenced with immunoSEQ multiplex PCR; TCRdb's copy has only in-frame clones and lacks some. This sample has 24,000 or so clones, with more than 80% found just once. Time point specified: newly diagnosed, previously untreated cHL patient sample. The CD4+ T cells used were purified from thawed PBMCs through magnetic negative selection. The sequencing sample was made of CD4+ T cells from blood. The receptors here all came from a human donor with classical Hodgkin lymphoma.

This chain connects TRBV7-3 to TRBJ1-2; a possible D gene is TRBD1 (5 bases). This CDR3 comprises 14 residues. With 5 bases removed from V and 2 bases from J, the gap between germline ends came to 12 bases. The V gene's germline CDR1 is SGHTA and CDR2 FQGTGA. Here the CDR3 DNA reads TGTGCCAGCAGCCCTGGGGACGGGAACTATGGCTACACCTTC. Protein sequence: CASSPGDGNYGYTF.

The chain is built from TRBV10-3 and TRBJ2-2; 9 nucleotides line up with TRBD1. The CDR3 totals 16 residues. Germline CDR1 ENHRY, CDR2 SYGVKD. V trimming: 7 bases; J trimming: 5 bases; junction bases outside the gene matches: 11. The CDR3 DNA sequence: TGTGCCATCAAAATTCAGGACAGGGGACAGACCGGGGAGCTGTTTTTT. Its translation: CAIKIQDRGQTGELFF.

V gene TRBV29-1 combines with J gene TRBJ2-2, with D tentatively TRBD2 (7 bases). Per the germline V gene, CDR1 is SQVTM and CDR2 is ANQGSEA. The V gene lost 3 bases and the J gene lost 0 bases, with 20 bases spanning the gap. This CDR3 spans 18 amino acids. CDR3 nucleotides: TGCAGCGTTGAGGGCGGTGGGGGGGGCCCCTCGAACACCGGGGAGCTGTTTTTT. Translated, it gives CSVEGGGGGPSNTGELFF.

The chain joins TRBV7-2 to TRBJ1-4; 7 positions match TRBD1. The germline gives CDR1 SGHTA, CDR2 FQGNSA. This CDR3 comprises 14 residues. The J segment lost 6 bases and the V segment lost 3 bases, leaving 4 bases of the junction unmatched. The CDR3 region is CASSFDRADEKLFF. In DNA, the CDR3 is TGTGCCAGCAGCTTCGACAGGGCTGATGAAAAACTGTTTTTT.

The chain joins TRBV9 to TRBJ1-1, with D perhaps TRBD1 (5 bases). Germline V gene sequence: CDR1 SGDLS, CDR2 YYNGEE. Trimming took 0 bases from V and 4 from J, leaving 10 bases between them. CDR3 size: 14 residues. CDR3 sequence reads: CASSVGVGTTEAFF. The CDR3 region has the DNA TGTGCCAGCAGCGTAGGGGTAGGGACCACTGAAGCTTTCTTT.

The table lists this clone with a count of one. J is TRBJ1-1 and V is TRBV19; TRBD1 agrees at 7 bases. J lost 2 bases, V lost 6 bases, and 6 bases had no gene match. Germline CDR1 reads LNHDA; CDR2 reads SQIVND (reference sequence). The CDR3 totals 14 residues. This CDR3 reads CASRDQGGNTEAFF. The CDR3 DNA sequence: TGTGCCAGTAGAGACCAGGGGGGCAACACTGAAGCTTTCTTT.

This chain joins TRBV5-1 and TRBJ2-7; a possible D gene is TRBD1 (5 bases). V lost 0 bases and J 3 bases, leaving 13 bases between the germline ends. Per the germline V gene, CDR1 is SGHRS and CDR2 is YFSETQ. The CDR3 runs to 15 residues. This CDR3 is CASSLDTGASYEQYF. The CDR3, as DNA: TGCGCCAGCAGCTTGGATACAGGCGCTAGCTACGAGCAGTACTTC.

The CDR3 loop is CASSQALSGVQETQYF. The DNA of the CDR3 is TGCGCCAGCAGCCAAGCCCTGAGCGGGGTCCAAGAGACCCAGTACTTC. V usage is TRBV4-1 and J usage is TRBJ2-5, with 7 positions matching TRBD2. The CDR3 runs 16 residues. Germline V CDR1 and CDR2: MGHRA, YSYEKL. J gave up 1 base and V 1 base, and 6 bases lay outside the gene matches.

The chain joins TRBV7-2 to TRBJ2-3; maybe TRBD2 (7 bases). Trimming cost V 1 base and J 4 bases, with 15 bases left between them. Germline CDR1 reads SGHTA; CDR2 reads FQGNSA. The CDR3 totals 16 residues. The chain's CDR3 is CASSLGMGGHPDTQYF. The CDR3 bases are TGTGCCAGCAGCTTAGGGATGGGGGGGCATCCAGATACGCAGTATTTT.

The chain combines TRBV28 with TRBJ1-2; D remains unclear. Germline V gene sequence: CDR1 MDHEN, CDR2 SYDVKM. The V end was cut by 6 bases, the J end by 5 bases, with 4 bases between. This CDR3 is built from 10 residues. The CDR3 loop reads CASSRYGYTF. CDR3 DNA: TGTGCCAGCAGCCGTTATGGCTACACCTTC.

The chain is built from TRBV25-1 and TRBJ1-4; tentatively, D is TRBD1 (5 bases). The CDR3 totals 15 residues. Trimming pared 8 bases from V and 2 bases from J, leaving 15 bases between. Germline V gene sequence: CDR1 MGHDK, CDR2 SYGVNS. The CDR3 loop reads CASSRRDLTNEKLFF. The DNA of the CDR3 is TGTGCCAGCTCGCGGAGGGACCTCACTAATGAAAAACTGTTTTTT.

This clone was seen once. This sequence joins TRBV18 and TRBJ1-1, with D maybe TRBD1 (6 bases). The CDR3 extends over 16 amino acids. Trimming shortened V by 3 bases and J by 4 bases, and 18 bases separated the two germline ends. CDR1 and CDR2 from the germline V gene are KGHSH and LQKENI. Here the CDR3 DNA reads TGTGCCAGCTCACCGGGGAGGTGGGGGGCAGTCACTGAAGCTTTCTTT. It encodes CASSPGRWGAVTEAFF.

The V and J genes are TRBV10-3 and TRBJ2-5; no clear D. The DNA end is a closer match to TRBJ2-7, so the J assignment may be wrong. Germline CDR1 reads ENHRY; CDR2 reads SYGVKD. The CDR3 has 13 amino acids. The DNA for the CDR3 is TGTGCCACGCTACGGACGGATAATTACGAGCAGTACTTC. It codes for CATLRTDNYEQYF.

CDR3 in DNA: TGTGCCAGCAGCTTAGGAGGACCGACAGGGGCGCCGTCCACCGGGGAGCTGTTTTTT. The encoded protein is CASSLGGPTGAPSTGELFF. This chain links TRBV7-7 with TRBJ2-2, with 8 bases identical to TRBD1. J was trimmed by 4 bases and V by 1 base; bases with no gene match: 14. Germline CDR1 and CDR2: SSHAT and FNYEAQ (reference sequence). The CDR3 extends over 19 amino acids.

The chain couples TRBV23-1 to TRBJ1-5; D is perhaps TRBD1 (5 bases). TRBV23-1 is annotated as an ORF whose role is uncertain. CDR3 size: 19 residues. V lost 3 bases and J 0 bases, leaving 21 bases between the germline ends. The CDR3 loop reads CASSHHRRVLGDSNQPQHF. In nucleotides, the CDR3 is TGCGCCAGCAGTCACCACCGCAGGGTTTTAGGGGATAGCAATCAGCCCCAGCATTTT.

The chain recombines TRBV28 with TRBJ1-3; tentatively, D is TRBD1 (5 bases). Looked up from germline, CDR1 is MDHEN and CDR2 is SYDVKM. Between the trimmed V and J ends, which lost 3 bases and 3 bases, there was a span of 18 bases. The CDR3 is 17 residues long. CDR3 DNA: TGTGCCAGCAGTTTGCAAGGGGCCCTTTTTAGTGGAAACACCATATATTTT. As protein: CASSLQGALFSGNTIYF.

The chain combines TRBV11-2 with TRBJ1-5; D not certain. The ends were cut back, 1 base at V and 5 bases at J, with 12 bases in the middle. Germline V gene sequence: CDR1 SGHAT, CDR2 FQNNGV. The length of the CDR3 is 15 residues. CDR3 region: CASSLGAQPHQPQHF. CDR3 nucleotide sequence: TGTGCCAGCAGCTTAGGGGCCCAGCCCCATCAGCCCCAGCATTTT. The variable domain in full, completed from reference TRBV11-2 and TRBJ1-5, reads EAGVAQSPRYKIIEKRQSVAFWCNPISGHATLYWYQQILGQGPKLLIQFQNNGVVDDSQLPKDRFSAERLKGVDSTLKIQPAKLEDSAVYLCASSLGAQPHQPQHFGDGTRLSIL.

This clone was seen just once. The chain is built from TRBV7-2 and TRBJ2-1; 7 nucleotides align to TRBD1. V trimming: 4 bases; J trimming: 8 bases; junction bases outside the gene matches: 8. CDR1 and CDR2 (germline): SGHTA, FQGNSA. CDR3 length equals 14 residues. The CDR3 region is CASSYLIQGHEQFF. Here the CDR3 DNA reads TGTGCCAGCAGCTACCTCATACAGGGGCATGAGCAGTTCTTC.

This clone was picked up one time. In DNA form, the CDR3 reads TGTGCCAGCAGTGAAAGGGTGGGAGGAGGGAGAGATACGCAGTATTTT. It codes for CASSERVGGGRDTQYF. This chain links TRBV2 with TRBJ2-3; D possibly corresponds to TRBD2 (6 bases). This CDR3 region has 16 residues. Germline V gene sequence: CDR1 SNHLY, CDR2 FYNNEI. Trimming stripped 2 bases from V and 5 bases from J, with 17 bases between. Variable domain in full (rest from reference TRBV2 and TRBJ2-3): EPEVTQTPSHQVTQMGQEVILRCVPISNHLYFYWYRQILGQKVEFLVSFYNNEISEKSEIFDDQFSVERPDGSNFTLKIRSTKLEDSAMYFCASSERVGGGRDTQYFGPGTRLTVL.

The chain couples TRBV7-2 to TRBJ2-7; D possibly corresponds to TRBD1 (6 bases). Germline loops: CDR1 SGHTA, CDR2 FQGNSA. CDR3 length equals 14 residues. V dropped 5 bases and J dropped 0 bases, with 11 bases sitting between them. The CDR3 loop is CASSQDRFSYEQYF. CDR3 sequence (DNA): TGTGCCAGCAGCCAAGACAGGTTCTCCTACGAGCAGTACTTC. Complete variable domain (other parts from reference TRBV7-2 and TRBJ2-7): GAGVSQSPSNKVTEKGKDVELRCDPISGHTALYWYRQSLGQGLEFLIYFQGNSAPDKSGLPSDRFSAERTGGSVSTLTIQRTQQEDSAVYLCASSQDRFSYEQYFGPGTRLTVT.

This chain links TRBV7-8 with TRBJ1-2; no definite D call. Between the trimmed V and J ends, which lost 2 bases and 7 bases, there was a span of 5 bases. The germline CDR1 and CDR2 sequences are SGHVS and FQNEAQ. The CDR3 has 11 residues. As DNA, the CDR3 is TGTGCCAGCAGCTTATTTGGTGGCTACACCTTC. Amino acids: CASSLFGGYTF.

In DNA, the CDR3 is TGTGCCAGTATCCCGCCGGACGGATCCTACGAGCAGTACTTC. This codes for CASIPPDGSYEQYF. V and J are TRBV19 and TRBJ2-7; no clear D. V dropped 7 bases and J dropped 1 base, with 14 bases sitting between them. CDR1 and CDR2 (germline): LNHDA, SQIVND (reference sequence). The CDR3 contains 14 residues.

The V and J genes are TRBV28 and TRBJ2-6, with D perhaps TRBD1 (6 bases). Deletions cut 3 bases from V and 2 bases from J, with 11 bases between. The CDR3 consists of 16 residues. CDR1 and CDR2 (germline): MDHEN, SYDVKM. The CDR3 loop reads CASSLLQGAGANVLTF. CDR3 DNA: TGTGCCAGCAGTTTGTTACAGGGCGCTGGGGCCAACGTCCTGACTTTC.

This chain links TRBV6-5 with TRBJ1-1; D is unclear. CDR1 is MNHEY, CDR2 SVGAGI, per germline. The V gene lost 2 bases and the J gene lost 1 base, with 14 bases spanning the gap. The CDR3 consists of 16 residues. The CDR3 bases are TGTGCCAGCAGTTACGCTCCCTCGGCCGGGAACACTGAAGCTTTCTTT. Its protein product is CASSYAPSAGNTEAFF.

CDR3 nucleotide sequence: TGTGCCAGCAGCCAAGACCCAGGGGGATGGGAGACCCAGTACTTC. As protein: CASSQDPGGWETQYF. This sequence joins TRBV4-2 and TRBJ2-5, with 7 bases lining up with TRBD1. The CDR3 has 15 amino acids. CDR1 is LGHNA, CDR2 YNFKEQ, per germline. Trimming took 0 bases from V and 5 from J; bases not matched to a gene: 6.

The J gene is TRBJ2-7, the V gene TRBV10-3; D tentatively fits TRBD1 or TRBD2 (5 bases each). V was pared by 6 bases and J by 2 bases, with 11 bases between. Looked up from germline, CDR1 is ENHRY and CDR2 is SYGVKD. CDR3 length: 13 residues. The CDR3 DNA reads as TGTGCCATCAGGGAGCAGGGACCCTACGAGCAGTACTTC. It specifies CAIREQGPYEQYF.

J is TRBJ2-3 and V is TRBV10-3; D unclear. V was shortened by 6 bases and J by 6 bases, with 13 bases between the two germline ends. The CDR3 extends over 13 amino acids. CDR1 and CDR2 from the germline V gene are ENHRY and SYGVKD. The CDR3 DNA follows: TGTGCCATCAGATTCCTCGCGTCGGATACGCAGTATTTT. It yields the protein CAIRFLASDTQYF.

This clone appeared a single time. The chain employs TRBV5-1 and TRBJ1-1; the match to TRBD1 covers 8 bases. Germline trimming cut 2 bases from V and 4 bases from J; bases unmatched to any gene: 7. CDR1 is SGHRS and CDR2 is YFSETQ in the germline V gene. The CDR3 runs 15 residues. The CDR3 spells CASSLLGQGGTEAFF. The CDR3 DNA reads TGCGCCAGCAGCTTACTTGGACAGGGTGGCACTGAAGCTTTCTTT. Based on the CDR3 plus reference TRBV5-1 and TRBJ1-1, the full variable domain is KAGVTQTPRYLIKTRGQQVTLSCSPISGHRSVSWYQQTPGQGLQFLFEYFSETQRNKGNFPGRFSGRQFSNSRSEMNVSTLELGDSALYLCASSLLGQGGTEAFFGQGTRLTVV.

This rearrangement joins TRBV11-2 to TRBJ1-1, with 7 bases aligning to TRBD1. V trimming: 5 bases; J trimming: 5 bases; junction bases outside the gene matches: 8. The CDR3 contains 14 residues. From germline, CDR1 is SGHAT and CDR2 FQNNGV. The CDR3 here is CASSQQGRGTEAFF. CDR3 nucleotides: TGTGCCAGCAGCCAACAGGGGCGCGGGACTGAAGCTTTCTTT.